Reported below is one T cell receptor (beta chain). The data belong to a study of shared clonotypes between healthy human individuals. Study-level information: Per donor, three plates held CD4 naive cells, three held CD4 memory, two held CD8 naive and one held CD8 memory.

TCRdb keeps only in-frame clones here, not all; method: immunoSEQ multiplex PCR. Of 1.5 million to 2.5 million clones listed, 85% to 95% are singletons. Trimming cost V 1 base and J 2 bases; bases outside gene matches: 1. This CDR3 has 17 residues. Germline V gene lookup returns CDR1 LGHNA and CDR2 YSLEER. The naive CD8 subset, CD45RO-negative cells positively selected for CCR7, excluded terminally differentiated effector memory CD45RA+ cells. V usage is TRBV4-3 and J usage is TRBJ2-2; TRBD2 matches 13 bases. The receptor comes from a man in his late teens or twenties in good health. Specimen: naive CD8+ T cells sorted from blood. The CDR3 region has the DNA TGCGCCAGCAGCCAAGGACTAGCGGGAGGAAACACCGGGGAGCTGTTTTTT. Translating it yields CASSQGLAGGNTGELFF.